The clone carrying this T cell receptor beta chain came up many times. This record belongs to a study of T cells in Graves' hyperthyroidism and ophthalmopathy. Amplified regions were TCR beta CDR3 sequences from RNA transcripts. First-round RT-PCR targeting the TCR CDR3 was performed with the HTBI primer set. TCRdb recomputed calls from the multiplex PCR reads with MiXCR, one row per CDR3 protein. The table has around 390,000 distinct CDR3 sequences, 13% to 15% seen once. In germline, CDR1 is SEHNR, CDR2 FQNEAQ (reference sequence). This CDR3 contains 17 residues. Trimming took off 1 base at V and 3 bases at J, with 18 bases between the two ends.

Sequenced input: blood. The TCR originated in a woman in her twenties or thirties with Graves' ophthalmopathy. This chain links TRBV7-9 with TRBJ1-2; D possibly corresponds to TRBD1 (6 bases). The CDR3 coding sequence is TGTGCCAGCAGCTTAGAAGGCATAGGAGGGGGATACTATGGCTACACCTTC. Residues: CASSLEGIGGGYYGYTF.